This is a list of T cell receptor beta chains from one sample in a study of human T cells and chemical hapten exposure. TCRdb re-derived calls from the RACE reads in MiXCR, one entry per CDR3 protein. This sample yields approximately 34,000 distinct CDR3 sequences, of which roughly 5% are seen a single time; roughly 13% belongs to the top ten. Sequencing used whole blood. All receptors come from a human donor in good health. Some clones in this sample may be carry-over from other donors' samples. The CDR3 runs from the conserved cysteine through the conserved F or W. Fields, in order: D gene, clone size, J gene, V gene, CDR3 DNA, CDR3 protein. D genes are given only for firm matches. Clone size is shown for a subset of rows, as once, few, many or a class of expanded clone.

>TRBD1|many|TRBJ2-3|TRBV27
TGTGCCAGCAGTTTAAACCGGGACAGGGAGTCTGGTACGCAGTATTTT
CASSLNRDRESGTQYF
>TRBD1|.|TRBJ2-3|TRBV6-1
TGTGCCAGCAGCACGGGACAGGGCACAGATACGCAGTATTTT
CASSTGQGTDTQYF
>TRBD2|many|TRBJ2-3|TRBV29-1
TGCAGCGTTGTTAAAGCGGGGGGGAGCACAGATACGCAGTATTTT
CSVVKAGGSTDTQYF
>TRBD1|.|TRBJ1-1|TRBV5-6
TGTGCCAGCAGGCCCCCTCGCGGTACAGGGGGCGACGAAGAAGCTTTCTTT
CASRPPRGTGGDEEAFF
>TRBD1|many|TRBJ2-6|TRBV24-1
TGTGCCACCTCCCTGGGTGGACAGGCCTCTGGGGCCAACGTCCTGACTTTC
CATSLGGQASGANVLTF
>.|many|TRBJ1-1|TRBV12-3/TRBV12-4
TGTGCCAGCAGGTACGACAGTGATTTAAACACTGAAGCTTTCTTT
CASRYDSDLNTEAFF
>TRBD2|many|TRBJ2-7|TRBV10-2
TGCGCCAGCAGGACCCTAGCGGGAGGGCCGGGCGAGCAGTACTTC
CASRTLAGGPGEQYF
>TRBD1|many|TRBJ1-1|TRBV7-9
TGTGCCAGCAGCCAGAGGGACAGCCTATCAAATGAAGCTTTCTTT
CASSQRDSLSNEAFF
>.|.|TRBJ2-7|TRBV30
TGTGCCTGGAGTGTAACGCGGTACCCCCCCTACGAGCAGTACTTC
CAWSVTRYPPYEQYF
>.|many|TRBJ1-6|TRBV3-1
TGTGCCAGCAGCCAACAAGGTTCACCCCTCCACTTT
CASSQQGSPLHF
>TRBD2|many|TRBJ2-2|TRBV27
TGTGCCAGCAGTTTACTAGCGGGGGCCAACACCGGGGAGCTGTTTTTT
CASSLLAGANTGELFF
>.|many|TRBJ1-2|TRBV18
TGTGCCAGCTCACCACGCAGGGACTATGGCTACACCTTC
CASSPRRDYGYTF
>.|many|TRBJ1-5|TRBV20-1
TGCAGTGCTAGTTTAAAGGGAATTCAGCCCCAGCATTTT
CSASLKGIQPQHF
>.|.|TRBJ1-3|TRBV5-5
TGTGCCAGCAGCTTGACACCTTACTCTGGAAACACCATATATTTT
CASSLTPYSGNTIYF
>TRBD2|many|TRBJ2-3|TRBV5-1
TGCGCCAGCAGCTTGGTCGGACTAGCGGGAGTCTCGGGAGATACGCAGTATTTT
CASSLVGLAGVSGDTQYF
>TRBD2|.|TRBJ2-5|TRBV20-1
TGCAGTGTAAAGGGCCTAGCGGGGGGGCCGTGGAGAGAGACCCAGTACTTC
CSVKGLAGGPWRETQYF
>.|few|TRBJ1-1|TRBV28
TGTGCCAGCAGCGCTCTGGATCTCAACCCGAACACTGAAGCTTTCTTT
CASSALDLNPNTEAFF
>.|many|TRBJ2-7|TRBV20-1
TGCAGTGCTAGAGACCTCTCGACAGAAGGGATCTACGAGCAGTACTTC
CSARDLSTEGIYEQYF
>TRBD1|many|TRBJ1-2|TRBV28
TGTGCCAGCAGTTCGGGACAGGGGGCGTTATCTGGCTACACCTTC
CASSSGQGALSGYTF
>.|few|TRBJ1-5|TRBV27
TGTGCCAGCAGCCCCGGACAGCTAGGGATTCAGCCCCAGCATTTT
CASSPGQLGIQPQHF
>TRBD1|few|TRBJ1-6|TRBV27
TGTGCCAGCAGTTTGGACAGGGAGAGTTCACCCCTCCACTTT
CASSLDRESSPLHF
>.|many|TRBJ1-2|TRBV5-1
TGCGCCAGCAGAAGAGCGACGGAGGAGAACTATGGCTACACCTTC
CASRRATEENYGYTF
>.|many|TRBJ2-3|TRBV10-3
TGTGCCATGGGACCTCCTAGCACAGATACGCAGTATTTT
CAMGPPSTDTQYF
>.|many|TRBJ2-2|TRBV5-4
TGTGCCAGCAGCCATACGAACACCGGGGAGCTGTTTTTT
CASSHTNTGELFF
>.|.|TRBJ1-1|TRBV30
TGTGCCTGGAGCGCAGGGGCGAACACTGAAGCTTTCTTT
CAWSAGANTEAFF
>.|many|TRBJ2-1|TRBV24-1
TGTGCCACCAGTGCTTTGGACTCCAACAGGCAGTTCTTC
CATSALDSNRQFF
>.|many|TRBJ1-1|TRBV12-3/TRBV12-4
TGTGCCAGCAGGGGGTCCTCGAACACTGAAGCTTTCTTT
CASRGSSNTEAFF
>.|many|TRBJ1-4|TRBV20-1
TGCAGTGCTCCCAGGGACGAAAAACTGTTTTTT
CSAPRDEKLFF
>TRBD2|many|TRBJ2-1|TRBV7-8
TGTGCCAGCAGGGTTCTAGCGGGAGCCGTAAATGAGCAGTTCTTC
CASRVLAGAVNEQFF
>.|.|TRBJ1-1|TRBV12-3/TRBV12-4
TGTGCCAGCAGGCCGCCCCCCGCAGTTTCCATGAACACTGAAGCTTTCTTT
CASRPPPAVSMNTEAFF
>.|medium-sized|TRBJ1-2|TRBV5-1
TGCGCCAGCAGCTTGGATTTGGGGGGGAACTATGGCTACACCTTC
CASSLDLGGNYGYTF
>TRBD1|many|TRBJ2-7|TRBV20-1
TGCAGTGCTATCCGGCCGGACAGGGGAAGCTACGAGCAGTACTTC
CSAIRPDRGSYEQYF
>.|few|TRBJ1-2|TRBV29-1
TGCAGCGTTGAATGGGCCCGGGGGGCGAGTGGCTACACCTTC
CSVEWARGASGYTF
>TRBD1|many|TRBJ1-2|TRBV2
TGTGCCAGCAGTTCCCAGGGGGCCCTCAACTATGGCTACACCTTC
CASSSQGALNYGYTF
>.|.|TRBJ2-3|TRBV6-2/TRBV6-3
TGTGCCAGCAGTTATACCGCGGAAGGAGATACGCAGTATTTT
CASSYTAEGDTQYF
>.|few|TRBJ1-1|TRBV18
TGTGCCAGCTTAACCTCTCCGGGGACTGAAGCTTTCTTT
CASLTSPGTEAFF
>.|.|TRBJ1-5|TRBV4-1
TGCGCCAGCAGCCGCACTATCCCAGGCAGGTGGGGCAATCAGCCCCAGCATTTT
CASSRTIPGRWGNQPQHF
>.|many|TRBJ2-6|TRBV30
TGTGCCTGGTATGGGGCCGGGGCCAACGTCCTGACTTTC
CAWYGAGANVLTF
>.|many|TRBJ1-6|TRBV5-1
TGCGCCAGCCGTTCCGCGGCCCGGGATTCGAATTCACCCCTCCACTTT
CASRSAARDSNSPLHF
>TRBD1|few|TRBJ2-6|TRBV7-9
TGTGCCAGCAGCTTGGACAGGGTGGCCGGGGCCAACGTCCTGACTTTC
CASSLDRVAGANVLTF
>TRBD2|many|TRBJ2-5|TRBV20-1
TGCAGTGCTAGACGCCCGCTAGCGGTCCTCAGCAGGGAGACCCAGTACTTC
CSARRPLAVLSRETQYF
>.|few|TRBJ2-3|TRBV27
TGTGCCAGCAAACCCATTCCGTCACGCACAGATACGCAGTATTTT
CASKPIPSRTDTQYF
>TRBD2|.|TRBJ2-3|TRBV6-4
TGTGCCAGCAGCCCACTAGCGGGAGGGACGGATACGCAGTATTTT
CASSPLAGGTDTQYF
>.|many|TRBJ1-3|TRBV30
TGTGCCTGGAGTGTTAACAGGGGAAACACCATATATTTT
CAWSVNRGNTIYF
>.|.|TRBJ1-3|TRBV18
TGTGCCAGCTCACCAGATGCTTCTCCCGGAAACACCATATATTTT
CASSPDASPGNTIYF
>.|many|TRBJ1-3|TRBV18
TGTGCCAGCTCACCAAGGGACTCTGGAAACACCATATATTTT
CASSPRDSGNTIYF
>.|.|TRBJ2-6|TRBV12-3/TRBV12-4
TGTGCCAGCCAACGCAGGGGTTCCGGGGCCAACGTCCTGACTTTC
CASQRRGSGANVLTF
>.|many|TRBJ1-1|TRBV30
TGTGCCTCCACGGGGTTTGAAGCTTTCTTT
CASTGFEAFF
>.|many|TRBJ2-7|TRBV7-2
TGTGCCAGCAGCCCGATCGGAGGCTACGAGCAGTACTTC
CASSPIGGYEQYF
>TRBD1|many|TRBJ2-2|TRBV7-9
TGTGCCAGCAGCGTGGGACAGGGAGGACCCGGGGAGCTGTTTTTT
CASSVGQGGPGELFF
>.|few|TRBJ1-6|TRBV2
TGTGCCAGCACGGGGCAGGGAATCCATAATTCACCCCTCCACTTT
CASTGQGIHNSPLHF